This passage covers 10 T cell receptor beta chains from one sample sequenced in a study of blood T cell repertoires in COVID-19. The table came from immunoSEQ multiplex PCR; TCRdb's copy has only in-frame clones and leaves some out. The sample consists of 120,000 to 150,000 clones, 70% to 90% of them appearing once. Material: PBMCs or T cells enriched from blood (not recorded which). Every receptor here comes from a woman between 40 and 50 years old who had recovered from COVID-19.

The chain carries TRBV7-3 and TRBJ1-1; possibly TRBD1 for D (5 bases). The CDR3 sequence is 13 residues long. Germline lookup yields CDR1 SGHTA and CDR2 FQGTGA. The V gene lost 5 bases and the J gene lost 5 bases, with 12 bases spanning the gap. CDR3 loop: CASSPRGGTEAFF. CDR3 coding DNA: TGTGCCAGCAGCCCCCGGGGGGGGACTGAAGCTTTCTTT.

The chain uses TRBV7-8 and TRBJ2-7, with D possibly being TRBD2 (5 bases). The CDR3 spans 13 residues. Germline V CDR1 and CDR2: SGHVS, FQNEAQ. The V end lost 3 bases, the J end lost 2 bases, and 8 bases lay between the germline ends. The CDR3: CASSFAEAYEQYF. The CDR3 nucleotides are TGTGCCAGCAGCTTCGCGGAGGCCTACGAGCAGTACTTC. The entire variable domain, with the rest obtained from reference TRBV7-8 and TRBJ2-7, is as follows: GAGVSQSPRYKVAKRGQDVALRCDPISGHVSLFWYQQALGQGPEFLTYFQNEAQLDKSGLPSDRFFAERPEGSVSTLKIQRTQQEDSAVYLCASSFAEAYEQYFGPGTRLTVT.

V and J are TRBV5-1 and TRBJ1-2; 7 bases match TRBD1. Germline CDR1 reads SGHRS; CDR2 reads YFSETQ. This CDR3 has 16 amino acids. With V trimmed by 7 bases and J by 0 bases, 12 bases remained unmatched. The CDR3: CASYRGDGSANYGYTF. The CDR3 coding sequence is TGCGCCAGCTACAGGGGAGACGGGAGTGCTAACTATGGCTACACCTTC.

V is TRBV14 and J is TRBJ1-6, with D unresolved. Trimming took off 1 base at V and 10 bases at J, with 11 bases between the two ends. The CDR3 is 14 amino acids. The germline V gene encodes CDR1 SGHDN and CDR2 FVKESK. The CDR3 loop reads CASSQGYRQSPLHF. Written as DNA, the CDR3 is TGTGCCAGCAGCCAAGGGTACCGTCAGTCACCCCTCCACTTT. The whole variable domain, remainder taken from reference TRBV14 and TRBJ1-6, is EAGVTQFPSHSVIEKGQTVTLRCDPISGHDNLYWYRRVMGKEIKFLLHFVKESKQDESGMPNNRFLAERTGGTYSTLKVQPAELEDSGVYFCASSQGYRQSPLHFGNGTRLTVT.

This clone was counted a few times. The gene calls are TRBV5-1 and TRBJ1-1; D unclear. The CDR3 runs 13 residues. Trimming took off 0 bases at V and 1 base at J, with 4 bases between the two ends. The germline CDR1 and CDR2 sequences are SGHRS and YFSETQ. The CDR3 is CASSLAQNTEAFF. In DNA form, the CDR3 reads TGCGCCAGCAGCTTGGCACAGAACACTGAAGCTTTCTTT.

The chain combines TRBV7-3 with TRBJ2-1; D perhaps matches TRBD2 (5 bases). The V end lost 1 base, the J end lost 6 bases, and 22 bases lay between the germline ends. The CDR3 has 18 amino acids. The V gene's germline CDR1 is SGHTA and CDR2 FQGTGA. The CDR3 DNA follows: TGTGCCAGCAGCTTAAGAAGAGTGGGAGCTATTATGGGCAATGAGCAGTTCTTC. Protein: CASSLRRVGAIMGNEQFF.

The rearrangement links TRBV3-1 (or the pseudogene TRBV3-2) to TRBJ2-1; 7 bases align to TRBD1. The CDR3 has 16 amino acids. The germline V gene encodes CDR1 LGHDT and CDR2 YNNKEL (reference sequence). The junction had 5 bases not matched to a gene; V was cut back by 0 bases and J by 3 bases. The CDR3 protein is CASSQDWDSNYNEQFF. The CDR3, as DNA: TGTGCCAGCAGCCAAGATTGGGACAGCAACTACAATGAGCAGTTCTTC.

The chain carries TRBV19 and TRBJ2-1, with TRBD2 matching 11 bases. The CDR3 is made up of 15 amino acids. V was pared by 7 bases and J by 8 bases, with 10 bases of the junction left unmatched. Germline V lookup: CDR1 LNHDA, CDR2 SQIVND (reference sequence). Here the CDR3 DNA reads TGTGCCAGTAACTTGAGACTAGCGGGACTTGATGAGCAGTTCTTC. It translates to CASNLRLAGLDEQFF.

The chain employs TRBV5-1 and TRBJ2-7; 11 nucleotides agree with TRBD2. The CDR3 totals 16 residues. Germline-derived CDR1 and CDR2 are SGHRS and YFSETQ. V dropped 0 bases and J dropped 3; count of bases not matched to a gene: 5. The CDR3 loop reads CASSLGTSGGIYEQYF. The CDR3 nucleotides read TGCGCCAGCAGCTTGGGTACTAGCGGGGGTATCTACGAGCAGTACTTC.

The CDR3 bases are TGTGCCAGCAGCCCACAGGGGATAAACACCATATATTTT. This codes for CASSPQGINTIYF. The chain couples TRBV25-1 to TRBJ1-3, with TRBD1 matching 7 bases. The germline V gene encodes CDR1 MGHDK and CDR2 SYGVNS. The V segment lost 6 bases and the J segment 6 bases; nucleotides outside the gene matches: 5. CDR3 size: 13 residues. Combining the CDR3 with reference TRBV25-1 and TRBJ1-3 gives the whole variable domain EADIYQTPRYLVIGTGKKITLECSQTMGHDKMYWYQQDPGMELHLIHYSYGVNSTEKGDLSSESTVSRIRTEHFPLTLESARPSHTSQYLCASSPQGINTIYFGEGSWLTVV.